Listed here are 14 T cell receptor beta chains from one sample, sequenced in a study of blood T cell repertoires in COVID-19. Here immunoSEQ multiplex PCR was the method, and the copy in TCRdb shows in-frame clones only, minus some. Of 61,000 or so clones listed, roughly 80% are singletons. Sequenced input: peripheral blood. All receptors come from a woman between 65 and 79 years old with acute or convalescent COVID-19.

The V and J genes are TRBV20-1 and TRBJ2-5; D is undetermined. The CDR3 has 11 amino acids. V was shortened by 6 bases and J by 5 bases, with 10 bases between the two germline ends. From germline, CDR1 is DFQATT and CDR2 SNEGSKA (reference sequence). This CDR3 reads CSAPSRETQYF. Written as DNA, the CDR3 is TGCAGTGCCCCGTCCAGGGAGACCCAGTACTTC.

The chain employs TRBV6-5 and TRBJ1-6, with D possibly TRBD1 on 6 matching bases. This CDR3 region has 14 residues. Per the germline V gene, CDR1 is MNHEY and CDR2 is SVGAGI. Trimming stripped 6 bases from V and 5 bases from J, with 11 bases between. The CDR3 DNA sequence: TGTGCCAGCAGGAGAGGACAGAATAATTCACCCCTCCACTTT. Translated, it gives CASRRGQNNSPLHF.

In its sample, this clone was seen once. The gene calls are TRBV5-1 and TRBJ2-2; TRBD2 is a possible D gene (7 bases). Germline V CDR1 and CDR2: SGHRS, YFSETQ. This CDR3 is 16 amino acids long. V was cut by 5 bases and J by 6 bases, with 20 bases left in between. The DNA of the CDR3 is TGCGCCAGCAGACCGCAGACGGGGGGCCGCCCCGGGGAGCTGTTTTTT. Protein: CASRPQTGGRPGELFF.

The rearrangement uses TRBV7-2 and TRBJ1-4; the D gene is possibly TRBD1 (5 bases). This CDR3 is built from 15 residues. Germline assignment: CDR1 SGHTA and CDR2 FQGNSA. V lost 3 bases, J lost 8 bases, and 16 bases lay in between. For the CDR3, the DNA is TGTGCCAGCAGCTTTGGAGGCCGGGGGGAGGAAAAACTGTTTTTT. This gives the protein CASSFGGRGEEKLFF.

The chain recombines TRBV9 with TRBJ2-1; the D gene is possibly TRBD1 (6 bases). This CDR3 is 17 amino acids long. V dropped 4 bases and J dropped 9 bases, with 26 bases sitting between them. Per germline, CDR1 SGDLS and CDR2 YYNGEE. CDR3 in DNA: TGTGCCAGCAGCACCCCCCGGCAGGGGCCATCTGTTAGTGAGCAGTTCTTC. It yields the protein CASSTPRQGPSVSEQFF.

The chain couples TRBV5-5 to TRBJ2-2, with 8 bases fitting TRBD2. V shed 2 bases, J shed 7 bases, and the junction held 10 bases outside the gene matches. Per germline, CDR1 SGHKS and CDR2 YYEKEE (reference sequence). The CDR3 covers 16 residues. The DNA of the CDR3 is TGTGCCAGCAGCTTTTCCGGGACTAGGGGGGGCGGGGAGCTGTTTTTT. Encoded protein: CASSFSGTRGGGELFF. The full variable domain, completed using reference TRBV5-5 and TRBJ2-2, is DAGVTQSPTHLIKTRGQQVTLRCSPISGHKSVSWYQQVLGQGPQFIFQYYEKEERGRGNFPDRFSARQFPNYSSELNVNALLLGDSALYLCASSFSGTRGGGELFFGEGSRLTVL.

This clone was found a few times. J is TRBJ2-1 and V is TRBV5-1; D possibly corresponds to TRBD1 (5 bases). V was pared by 3 bases and J by 4 bases, with 11 bases between. The CDR3 loop spans 14 amino acids. The V gene's germline CDR1 is SGHRS and CDR2 YFSETQ. CDR3 in DNA: TGCGCCAGCAGCTCACCTACAGGTTACAATGAGCAGTTCTTC. Translation gives CASSSPTGYNEQFF.

The chain combines TRBV4-2 with TRBJ2-5; 8 nucleotides line up with TRBD2. Germline CDR1 and CDR2: LGHNA and YNFKEQ. The V segment lost 4 bases and the J segment 5 bases; nucleotides outside the gene matches: 9. The CDR3 length is 15 residues. The chain's CDR3 is CASSLLGSGDETQYF. CDR3 in DNA: TGTGCCAGCAGCCTTCTCGGTAGCGGGGACGAGACCCAGTACTTC.

This clone was picked up one time. The CDR3 DNA sequence: TGTGCCAGCAGCTGGACAGGGTATAATTCACCCCTCCACTTT. Translated, it gives CASSWTGYNSPLHF. The chain links TRBV6-6 to TRBJ1-6, with 8 positions matching TRBD1. The CDR3 consists of 14 residues. V shed 6 bases, J shed 4 bases, and the junction held 2 bases outside the gene matches. Germline values: CDR1 MNHNY, CDR2 SVGAGI (reference sequence).

The chain joins TRBV7-2 to TRBJ1-1, with D maybe TRBD1 (6 bases). The CDR3 has 15 amino acids. From germline, CDR1 is SGHTA and CDR2 FQGNSA. V was shortened by 4 bases and J by 0 bases, with 12 bases between the two germline ends. Written as DNA, the CDR3 is TGTGCCAGCAGCTCCGGGGGGGCAATGAACACTGAAGCTTTCTTT. Encoded protein: CASSSGGAMNTEAFF. Looking up the rest from reference TRBV7-2 and TRBJ1-1 gives the full variable domain: GAGVSQSPSNKVTEKGKDVELRCDPISGHTALYWYRQSLGQGLEFLIYFQGNSAPDKSGLPSDRFSAERTGGSVSTLTIQRTQQEDSAVYLCASSSGGAMNTEAFFGQGTRLTVV.

The rearrangement joins TRBV6-4 to TRBJ2-3; TRBD2 agrees at 8 bases. J was trimmed by 1 base and V by 3 bases; bases with no gene match: 3. CDR1 MRHNA and CDR2 SNTAGT come from the germline V gene. This CDR3 has 15 amino acids. The CDR3 region has the DNA TGTGCCAGCAGTGATGGTAGCGGGGGCACAGATACGCAGTATTTT. Translating it yields CASSDGSGGTDTQYF.

The rearrangement uses TRBV30 and TRBJ1-2, with 8 positions matching TRBD1. The length of the CDR3 is 15 residues. Germline trimming cut 3 bases from V and 1 base from J; bases unmatched to any gene: 7. Germline-derived CDR1 and CDR2 are GTSNPN and SVGIG (reference sequence). The CDR3 coding sequence is TGTGCCTGGAGGGGGACAGGCTTCCTTAACTATGGCTACACCTTC. Protein: CAWRGTGFLNYGYTF.

This chain connects TRBV7-8 to TRBJ2-1; 9 bases are shared with TRBD2. The CDR3 has 15 residues. Trimming at V came to 4 bases and at J to 3 bases, leaving 4 bases not matched to a gene. Germline V gene lookup returns CDR1 SGHVS and CDR2 FQNEAQ. The CDR3 spells CASSSRRGGYNEQFF. In DNA form, the CDR3 reads TGTGCCAGCAGCTCTCGGCGGGGGGGCTACAATGAGCAGTTCTTC.

V gene TRBV7-2 combines with J gene TRBJ1-4; TRBD1 might be the D (6 bases). This CDR3 has 14 amino acids. In germline, CDR1 is SGHTA, CDR2 FQGNSA. The V end was cut by 3 bases, the J end by 5 bases, with 10 bases between. As DNA, the CDR3 is TGTGCCAGCAGCTTGGACAGACAAAATGAAAAACTGTTTTTT. This codes for CASSLDRQNEKLFF.